Each of the 4 T cell receptor beta chains below was sequenced from the same sample in a study of identical twins. One entry per CDR3 protein, called by TCRdb with MiXCR from the 5' RACE reads. The sample lists around 480,000 distinct CDR3 sequences, roughly an eighth seen once, with approximately 0.9% in the top ten. These data also formed part of another study, on yellow fever vaccine responses in identical twins.

Sequenced: CD4+ T cells sorted from blood. All receptors come from a woman aged 18-30 years in good health.

In this sample, this clonotype turned up a few times. This sequence joins TRBV7-3 and TRBJ2-1; the D call may be TRBD1 or TRBD2 (5 bases each). Trimming stripped 5 bases from V and 6 bases from J, with 14 bases between. Germline lookup yields CDR1 SGHTA and CDR2 FQGTGA. The length of the CDR3 is 14 residues. The CDR3 sequence is CASSRGPAGNEQFF. DNA for the CDR3: TGTGCCAGCAGCAGGGGACCCGCTGGCAATGAGCAGTTCTTC.

V gene TRBV6-5 combines with J gene TRBJ1-1, with unresolved D. Germline V CDR1 and CDR2: MNHEY, SVGAGI. The V end lost 0 bases, the J end lost 4 bases, and 9 bases lay between the germline ends. The CDR3 is made up of 14 amino acids. CDR3 region: CASSYSGMVTEAFF. Written as DNA, the CDR3 is TGTGCCAGCAGTTACTCCGGGATGGTCACTGAAGCTTTCTTT.

The sample holds one count of this clonotype. The CDR3: CASSLGGPKNIQYF. For the CDR3, the DNA is TGCGCCAGCAGCCTCGGGGGGCCCAAAAACATTCAGTACTTC. The chain combines TRBV4-1 with TRBJ2-4, with D possibly being TRBD2 (7 bases). Germline CDR1 MGHRA, CDR2 YSYEKL. This CDR3 spans 14 amino acids. V gave up 4 bases and J gave up 2 bases, with 9 bases separating them.

This clonotype was detected only a few times. The CDR3 reads CASSLAQLKEAFF. Here the CDR3 DNA reads TGTGCCAGCAGCTTGGCTCAGCTAAAAGAAGCTTTCTTT. J is TRBJ1-1 and V is TRBV7-2; no reliable D call. V shed 3 bases and J shed 8 bases, with 13 bases lying between them. Germline V CDR1 and CDR2: SGHTA, FQGNSA. The CDR3 contains 13 residues.